This is a list of T cell receptor beta chains from one sample in a study of tumor and adjacent non-tumor tissue in lung cancer. TCRdb reanalysed the multiplex PCR reads using MiXCR and keeps one entry per CDR3 protein. The sample holds under 95,000 distinct CDR3 sequences, around 64% seen once. Sequenced sample: lung tumor tissue. The receptors here all came from a man between 60 and 75 years old with non-small cell lung cancer. Both conserved end residues are part of each CDR3. The D gene is left open where the match is weak. The size of a clone is reported for some rows only, either as once, few or many, or as a class for expanded clones.

v_call	d_call	clone_size	j_call	cdr3_aa	cdr3_nt
TRBV5-5	-	once	TRBJ2-2	CTSSLAPLPRTGELFF	TGTACCAGCAGCTTGGCTCCACTACCTCGCACGGGGGAGCTGTTTTTT
TRBV11-1	TRBD1	few	TRBJ2-5	CASSFSTGSVETQYF	TGTGCCAGCAGCTTCTCGACAGGGTCGGTGGAGACCCAGTACTTC
TRBV7-9	-	-	TRBJ2-1	CASSLSSVRHEHFF	TGTGCCAGCAGCTTATCTAGCGTGAGACATGAGCACTTCTTC
TRBV11-2	-	-	TRBJ2-1	CASSPHRGMGDEQFF	TGTGCCAGCAGCCCGCACCGGGGGATGGGGGACGAACAGTTCTTC
TRBV20-1	-	-	TRBJ2-1	CSAREVGRTDNEQFF	TGCAGTGCTAGAGAAGTGGGCCGCACAGACAATGAGCAGTTCTTC
TRBV11-3	-	once	TRBJ2-4	CASSIGDKNIQYF	TGTGCCAGCAGCATAGGGGACAAAAACATTCAGTACTTC
TRBV12-3/TRBV12-4	TRBD2	-	TRBJ2-1	CASGLAGEQRYDEQFF	TGTGCCAGCGGACTAGCGGGGGAGCAGCGATACGATGAGCAGTTCTTC
TRBV4-1	-	many	TRBJ2-5	CASSQDSQQETQYF	TGCGCCAGCAGCCAAGACAGTCAGCAAGAGACCCAGTACTTC
TRBV4-3	TRBD2	-	TRBJ2-7	CASSQDHGLAGAGEEYF	TGCGCCAGTAGCCAAGACCACGGACTAGCGGGAGCGGGAGAGGAGTACTTC
TRBV11-2	TRBD2	-	TRBJ2-1	CASSLGLAGLGSQVNEQFF	TGTGCCAGCAGCCTGGGACTAGCGGGGCTTGGTTCCCAAGTCAATGAGCAGTTCTTC
TRBV12-3/TRBV12-4	TRBD1	-	TRBJ1-5	CASSLGTGGGSYQSQHF	TGTGCCAGCAGTCTCGGGACAGGAGGGGGTAGCTATCAGTCCCAGCATTTT
TRBV6-1	-	-	TRBJ2-1	CAISGRKQFF	TGCGCCATCAGTGGACGAAAGCAGTTCTTC
TRBV6-6	-	-	TRBJ2-3	CATSYVEDSFYTDTQYF	TGTGCCACCAGTTACGTAGAGGACAGTTTCTACACAGATACGCAGTATTTT
TRBV6-1	-	many	TRBJ2-1	CASSEFSGYYEQFF	TGTGCCAGCAGTGAATTTTCGGGCTACTATGAGCAGTTCTTC
TRBV11-3	-	-	TRBJ2-6	CASSQQGSGADALTF	TGTGCCAGCAGCCAACAGGGTTCTGGAGCCGACGCCCTGACTTTC
TRBV29-1	-	-	TRBJ2-1	CSVHQGIDYNEQFF	TGCAGCGTCCACCAGGGGATAGATTACAATGAGCAGTTCTTC
TRBV6-5	-	many	TRBJ1-4	CASSYFGTTDERLFF	TGTGCCAGCAGTTATTTCGGGACAACGGATGAAAGACTGTTTTTT
TRBV12-3/TRBV12-4	-	-	TRBJ1-3	CASNVRGNTIYF	TGTGCCAGTAACGTACGTGGAAACACCATATATTTT
TRBV11-3	-	-	TRBJ2-1	CASGIPSDEQFF	TGTGCTAGCGGTATACCCAGCGATGAGCAGTTCTTC
TRBV12-3/TRBV12-4	TRBD1	-	TRBJ2-4	CANSPLWTGEGIQCF	TGTGCCAACAGTCCACTCTGGACAGGGGAAGGCATTCAGTGCTTC
TRBV4-1	TRBD2	-	TRBJ2-7	CARSQNRGGSYEQYF	TGCGCCAGAAGCCAAAATCGGGGGGGGTCCTACGAGCAGTACTTC
TRBV24-1	-	few	TRBJ2-1	CATSDFASNEQFF	TGTGCCACCAGTGATTTTGCCTCTAATGAGCAGTTCTTC
TRBV6-5	TRBD1	-	TRBJ2-2	CANCIGQGNTGELFF	TGTGCCAACTGTATAGGACAGGGGAACACCGGGGAGCTGTTTTTT
TRBV7-9	-	many	TRBJ2-5	CASSLDVETQYF	TGTGCCAGCAGCTTAGATGTGGAGACCCAGTACTTC
TRBV6-5	-	-	TRBJ2-3	CASSSFTGRGGTDTQYF	TGTGCCAGCAGTTCCTTCACGGGACGGGGAGGAACAGATACGCAGTATTTT
TRBV12-3/TRBV12-4	TRBD1	-	TRBJ1-2	CASSPTTGLYGYIF	TGTGCCAGCAGTCCTACGACAGGGCTCTACGGCTACATCTTC
TRBV4-3	-	-	TRBJ2-3	CASGQVSAEATSSDTQYF	TGCGCCAGCGGCCAAGTCTCGGCGGAAGCGACAAGCTCAGATACGCAGTATTTT
TRBV11-3	-	-	TRBJ2-1	CASSLDRGGTGSSYNEQFF	TGTGCCAGCAGCTTAGATCGTGGGGGTACAGGGAGCTCCTACAATGAGCAGTTCTTC
TRBV11-3	-	-	TRBJ2-2	CASSSRGNGELFF	TGTGCCAGCAGCTCACGGGGGAACGGGGAGCTGTTTTTT
TRBV12-3/TRBV12-4	-	many	TRBJ2-6	CASSLAGTSGANVLTF	TGTGCCAGCAGTTTGGCAGGGACGTCGGGGGCCAACGTCCTGACTTTC
TRBV4-3	-	-	TRBJ1-3	CASSHDLSQVSGNTLYF	TGCGCCAGCAGCCATGATCTCTCACAGGTCTCTGGAAACACCTTATATTTT
TRBV6-5	-	medium-sized	TRBJ2-3	CASSYHGSSSTDTQYF	TGTGCCAGCAGTTACCACGGTAGCTCTAGCACAGATACGCAGTATTTT
TRBV29-1	-	once	TRBJ2-3	CSVVLAGGPDMQYF	TGCAGCGTTGTGCTAGCTGGGGGACCAGATATGCAGTATTTT
TRBV11-3	-	-	TRBJ2-6	CAIIQQGSGANALTF	TGTGCCATCATCCAACAGGGTTCTGGGGCCAACGCCCTGACTTTC
TRBV28	-	-	TRBJ1-5	CVSGFGNQPQHF	TGTGTCAGCGGTTTCGGGAATCAGCCCCAGCATTTT
TRBV28	-	many	TRBJ2-3	CASRVYRTDTQYF	TGTGCCAGCAGAGTTTATCGGACAGATACGCAGTATTTT
TRBV11-2	TRBD2	few	TRBJ2-1	CASSRTSDYNEQFF	TGTGCCAGCAGCCGGACTAGCGATTACAATGAGCAGTTCTTC
TRBV25-1	TRBD1	-	TRBJ2-5	CASSASDRARETQYF	TGTGCCAGCAGTGCATCCGACAGGGCGAGGGAGACCCAGTACTTC